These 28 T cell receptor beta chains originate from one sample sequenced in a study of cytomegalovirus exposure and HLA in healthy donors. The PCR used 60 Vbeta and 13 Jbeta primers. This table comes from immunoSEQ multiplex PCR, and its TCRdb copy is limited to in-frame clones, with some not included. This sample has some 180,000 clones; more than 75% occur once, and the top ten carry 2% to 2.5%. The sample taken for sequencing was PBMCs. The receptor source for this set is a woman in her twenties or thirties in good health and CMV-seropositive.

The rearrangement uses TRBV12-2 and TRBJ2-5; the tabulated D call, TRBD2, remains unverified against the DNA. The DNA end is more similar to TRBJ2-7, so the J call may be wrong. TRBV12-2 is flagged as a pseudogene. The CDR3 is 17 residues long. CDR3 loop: CASRLAPPRTASYEQYF. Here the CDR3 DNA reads TGTGCAAGTCGCTTAGCTCCGCCCCGGACTGCCTCCTACGAGCAGTACTTC.

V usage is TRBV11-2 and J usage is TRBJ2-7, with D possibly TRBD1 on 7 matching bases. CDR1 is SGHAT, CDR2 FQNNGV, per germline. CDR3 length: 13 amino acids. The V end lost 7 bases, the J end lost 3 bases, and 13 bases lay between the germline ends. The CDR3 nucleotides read TGTGCCAGCAACCAGGGGGGCAACTACGAGCAGTACTTC. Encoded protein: CASNQGGNYEQYF.

In DNA, the CDR3 is TGTGCCAGCTCACCTCTAGCGGGGCTTAACACCGGGGAGCTGTTTTTT. Translation: CASSPLAGLNTGELFF. The J gene is TRBJ2-2, the V gene TRBV18; 9 nucleotides align to TRBD2. CDR1 and CDR2 (germline): KGHSH, LQKENI. The CDR3 has 16 amino acids. V lost 3 bases, J lost 2 bases, and 4 bases stayed unmatched.

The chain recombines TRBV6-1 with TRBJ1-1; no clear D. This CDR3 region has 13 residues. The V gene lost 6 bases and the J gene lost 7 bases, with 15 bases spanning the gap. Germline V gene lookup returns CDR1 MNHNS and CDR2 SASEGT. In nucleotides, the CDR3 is TGTGCCAGCAGCCCTAATCCGCGGTATGAAGCTTTCTTT. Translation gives CASSPNPRYEAFF.

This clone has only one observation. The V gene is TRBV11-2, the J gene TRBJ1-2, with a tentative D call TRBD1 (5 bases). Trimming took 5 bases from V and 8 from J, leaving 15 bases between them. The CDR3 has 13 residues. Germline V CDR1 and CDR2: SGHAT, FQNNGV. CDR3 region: CASSADRIGGYTF. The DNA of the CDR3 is TGTGCCAGCAGCGCCGACAGAATAGGAGGCTACACCTTC.

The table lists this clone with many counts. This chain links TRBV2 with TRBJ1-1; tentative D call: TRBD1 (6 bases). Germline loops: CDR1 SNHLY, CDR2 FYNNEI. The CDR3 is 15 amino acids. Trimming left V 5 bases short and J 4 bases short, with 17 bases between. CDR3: CASSRNRVGGTEAFF. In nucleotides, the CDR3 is TGTGCCAGCAGTCGAAACAGGGTTGGGGGCACTGAAGCTTTCTTT.

CDR3: CSVPGQGSYNEQFF. DNA for the CDR3: TGCAGCGTCCCGGGACAGGGCTCCTACAATGAGCAGTTCTTC. The gene calls are TRBV29-1 and TRBJ2-1; the match to TRBD1 covers 9 bases. CDR1 and CDR2 from the germline V gene are SQVTM and ANQGSEA. The CDR3 totals 14 residues. Trimming at V came to 6 bases and at J to 0 bases, leaving 3 bases not matched to a gene.

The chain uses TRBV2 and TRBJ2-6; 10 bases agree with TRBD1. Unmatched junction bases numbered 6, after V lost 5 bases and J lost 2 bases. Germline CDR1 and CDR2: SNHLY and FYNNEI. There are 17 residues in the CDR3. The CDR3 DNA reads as TGTGCCAGCAGTAGGGACAGGGGCCCGACTGGGGCCAACGTCCTGACTTTC. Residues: CASSRDRGPTGANVLTF. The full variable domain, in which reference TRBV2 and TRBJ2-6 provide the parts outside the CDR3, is EPEVTQTPSHQVTQMGQEVILRCVPISNHLYFYWYRQILGQKVEFLVSFYNNEISEKSEIFDDQFSVERPDGSNFTLKIRSTKLEDSAMYFCASSRDRGPTGANVLTFGAGSRLTVL.

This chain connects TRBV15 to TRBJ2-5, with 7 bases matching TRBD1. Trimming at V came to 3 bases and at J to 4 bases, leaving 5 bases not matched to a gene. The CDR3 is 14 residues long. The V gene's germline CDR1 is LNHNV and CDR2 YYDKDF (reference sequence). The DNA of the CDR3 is TGTGCCACCAGCAGGACAGGGAAAAGAGAGACCCAGTACTTC. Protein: CATSRTGKRETQYF.

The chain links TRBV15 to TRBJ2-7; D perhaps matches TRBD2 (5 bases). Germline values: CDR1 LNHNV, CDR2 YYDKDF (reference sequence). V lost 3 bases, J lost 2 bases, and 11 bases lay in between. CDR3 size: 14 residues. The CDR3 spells CATSSRAGAYEQYF. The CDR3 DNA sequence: TGTGCCACCAGCAGCCGGGCCGGGGCCTACGAGCAGTACTTC.

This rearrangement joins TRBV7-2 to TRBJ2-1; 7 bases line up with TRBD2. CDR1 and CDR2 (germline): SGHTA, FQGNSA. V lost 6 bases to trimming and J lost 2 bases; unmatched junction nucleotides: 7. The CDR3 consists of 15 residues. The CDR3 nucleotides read TGTGCCAGCAGTCCCTACGGGGGGACCTACAATGAGCAGTTCTTC. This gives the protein CASSPYGGTYNEQFF.

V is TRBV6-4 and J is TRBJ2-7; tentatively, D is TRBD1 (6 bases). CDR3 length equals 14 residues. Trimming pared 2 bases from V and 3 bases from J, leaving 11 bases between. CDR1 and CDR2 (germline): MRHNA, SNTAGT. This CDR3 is CASSDPKQGYEQYF. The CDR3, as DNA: TGTGCCAGCAGTGACCCTAAACAGGGCTACGAGCAGTACTTC.

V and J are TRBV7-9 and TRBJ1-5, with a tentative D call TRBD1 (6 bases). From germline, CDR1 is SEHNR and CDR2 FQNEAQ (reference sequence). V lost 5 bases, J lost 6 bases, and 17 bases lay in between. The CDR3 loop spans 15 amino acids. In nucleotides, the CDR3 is TGTGCCAGCAGCGGGGGCGCCCTCCGGGGTCAGCCCCAGCATTTT. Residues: CASSGGALRGQPQHF.

The CDR3, as DNA: TGTGCCAGCAGTGCAGGACAGGGGGCTGGAAACACCATATATTTT. Protein product: CASSAGQGAGNTIYF. The V and J genes are TRBV25-1 and TRBJ1-3; TRBD1 matches at 10 bases. Germline V gene data show CDR1 as MGHDK and CDR2 as SYGVNS. This CDR3 contains 15 residues. V trimming: 4 bases; J trimming: 2 bases; junction bases outside the gene matches: 2.

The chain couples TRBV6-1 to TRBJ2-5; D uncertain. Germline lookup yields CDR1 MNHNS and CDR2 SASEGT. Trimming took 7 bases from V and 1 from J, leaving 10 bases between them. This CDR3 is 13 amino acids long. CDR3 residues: CASKTKSQETQYF. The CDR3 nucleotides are TGTGCCAGCAAAACTAAGAGCCAAGAGACCCAGTACTTC.

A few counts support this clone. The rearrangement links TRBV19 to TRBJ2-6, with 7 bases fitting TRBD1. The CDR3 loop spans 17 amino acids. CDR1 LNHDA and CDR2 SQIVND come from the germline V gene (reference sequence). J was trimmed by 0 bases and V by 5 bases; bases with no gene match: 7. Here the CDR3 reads CASSEGQLSSGANVLTF. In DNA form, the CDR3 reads TGTGCCAGTAGTGAGGGACAGTTATCCTCTGGGGCCAACGTCCTGACTTTC.

CDR3 residues: CASSSQGKELNQPQHF. The CDR3 DNA sequence: TGTGCCAGCAGCTCACAGGGAAAGGAGTTGAATCAGCCCCAGCATTTT. V gene TRBV7-9 combines with J gene TRBJ1-5; possible D gene TRBD1, 6 bases. CDR1 is SEHNR and CDR2 is FQNEAQ in the germline V gene (reference sequence). V lost 4 bases and J lost 4, with 17 bases in between. This CDR3 spans 16 amino acids.

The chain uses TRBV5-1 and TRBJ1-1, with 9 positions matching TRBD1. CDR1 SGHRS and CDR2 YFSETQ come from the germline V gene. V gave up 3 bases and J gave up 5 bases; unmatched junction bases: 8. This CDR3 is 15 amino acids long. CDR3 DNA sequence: TGCGCCAGCAGCTCCCAAGGACAGGGGTGGACTGAAGCTTTCTTT. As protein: CASSSQGQGWTEAFF.

In DNA form, the CDR3 reads TGTGCCTCCGGGGGGGGAAACTACGAGCAGTACTTC. Amino acids: CASGGGNYEQYF. The chain combines TRBV30 with TRBJ2-7; 8 bases agree with TRBD2. There are 12 residues in the CDR3. J lost 3 bases, V lost 7 bases, and 5 bases had no gene match. Germline values: CDR1 GTSNPN, CDR2 SVGIG (reference sequence). Using reference TRBV30 and TRBJ2-7 for the parts outside the CDR3, the full variable domain is SQTIHQWPATLVQPVGSPLSLECTVEGTSNPNLYWYRQAAGRGLQLLFYSVGIGQISSEVPQNLSASRPQDRQFILSSKKLLLSDSGFYLCASGGGNYEQYFGPGTRLTVT.

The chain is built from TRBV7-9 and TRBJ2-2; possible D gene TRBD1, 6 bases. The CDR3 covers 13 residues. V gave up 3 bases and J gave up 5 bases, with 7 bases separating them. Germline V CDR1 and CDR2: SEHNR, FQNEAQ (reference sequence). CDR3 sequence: CASSFRGTGELFF. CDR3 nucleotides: TGTGCCAGCAGCTTCAGGGGTACCGGGGAGCTGTTTTTT.

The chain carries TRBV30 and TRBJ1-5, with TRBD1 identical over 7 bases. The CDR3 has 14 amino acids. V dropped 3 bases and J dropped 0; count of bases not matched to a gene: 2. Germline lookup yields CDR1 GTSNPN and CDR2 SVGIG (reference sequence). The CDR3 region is CAWRGDSSNQPQHF. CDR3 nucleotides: TGTGCCTGGAGGGGGGACAGTAGCAATCAGCCCCAGCATTTT.

As DNA, the CDR3 is TGTGCCAGCAGCTCTACCCCGAACACCGGGGAGCTGTTTTTT. Translation: CASSSTPNTGELFF. This rearrangement joins TRBV11-3 to TRBJ2-2, with D uncertain. Germline CDR1 SGHNT, CDR2 YENEEA. This CDR3 is 14 amino acids long. Trimming left V 4 bases short and J 0 bases short, with 6 bases between.

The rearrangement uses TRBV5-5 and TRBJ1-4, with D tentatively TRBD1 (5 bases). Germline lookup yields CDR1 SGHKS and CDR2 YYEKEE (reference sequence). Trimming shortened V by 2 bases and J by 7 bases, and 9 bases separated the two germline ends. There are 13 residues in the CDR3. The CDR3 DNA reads TGTGCCAGCAGCTTTTTTACAGGTGAAAAACTGTTTTTT. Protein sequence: CASSFFTGEKLFF.

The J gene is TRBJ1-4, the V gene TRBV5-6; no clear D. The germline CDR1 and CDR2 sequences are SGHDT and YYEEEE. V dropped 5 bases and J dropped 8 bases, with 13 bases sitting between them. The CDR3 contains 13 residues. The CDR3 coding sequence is TGTGCCAGCAGTTCTCCGGGTGGAGAAAAACTGTTTTTT. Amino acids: CASSSPGGEKLFF.

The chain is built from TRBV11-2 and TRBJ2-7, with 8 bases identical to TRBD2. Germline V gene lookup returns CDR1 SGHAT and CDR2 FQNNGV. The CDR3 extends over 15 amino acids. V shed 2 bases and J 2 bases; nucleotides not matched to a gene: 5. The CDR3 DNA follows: TGTGCCAGCAGCTTATCGGGGGGGCGGGCCTACGAGCAGTACTTC. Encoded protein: CASSLSGGRAYEQYF.

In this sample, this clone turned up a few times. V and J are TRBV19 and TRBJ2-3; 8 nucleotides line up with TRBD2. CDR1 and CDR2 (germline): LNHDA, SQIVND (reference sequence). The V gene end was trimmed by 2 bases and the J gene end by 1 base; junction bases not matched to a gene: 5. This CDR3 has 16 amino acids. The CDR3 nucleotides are TGTGCCAGTAGTATATTTAGCGGGGCCCGCACAGATACGCAGTATTTT. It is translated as CASSIFSGARTDTQYF.

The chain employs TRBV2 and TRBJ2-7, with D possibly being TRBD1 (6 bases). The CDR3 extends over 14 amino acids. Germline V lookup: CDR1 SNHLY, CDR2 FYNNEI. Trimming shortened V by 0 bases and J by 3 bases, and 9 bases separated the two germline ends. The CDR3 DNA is TGTGCCAGCAGTGAAGCGCAGGGGATCTACGAGCAGTACTTC. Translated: CASSEAQGIYEQYF. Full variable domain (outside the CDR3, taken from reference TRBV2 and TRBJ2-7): EPEVTQTPSHQVTQMGQEVILRCVPISNHLYFYWYRQILGQKVEFLVSFYNNEISEKSEIFDDQFSVERPDGSNFTLKIRSTKLEDSAMYFCASSEAQGIYEQYFGPGTRLTVT.

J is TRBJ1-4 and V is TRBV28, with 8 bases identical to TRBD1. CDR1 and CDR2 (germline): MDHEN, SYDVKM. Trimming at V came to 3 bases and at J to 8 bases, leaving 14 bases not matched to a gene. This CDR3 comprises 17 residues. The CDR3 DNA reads TGTGCCAGCAGTTTCAATCCGACCACAGGGGGGAAGGAAAAACTGTTTTTT. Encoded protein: CASSFNPTTGGKEKLFF.